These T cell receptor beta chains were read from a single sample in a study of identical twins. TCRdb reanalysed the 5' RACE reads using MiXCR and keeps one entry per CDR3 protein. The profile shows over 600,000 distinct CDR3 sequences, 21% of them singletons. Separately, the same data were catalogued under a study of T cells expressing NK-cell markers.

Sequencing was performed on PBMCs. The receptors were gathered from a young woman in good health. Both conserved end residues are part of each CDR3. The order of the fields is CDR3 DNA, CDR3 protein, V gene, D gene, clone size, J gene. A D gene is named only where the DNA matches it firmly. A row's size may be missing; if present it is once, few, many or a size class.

cdr3_nt: TGTGCCAGTAGGGTGCGGTACAGCTCCTACGAGCAGTACTTC
cdr3_aa: CASRVRYSSYEQYF
v_call: TRBV19
d_call: -
clone_size: few
j_call: TRBJ2-7

cdr3_nt: TGTGCCTGGCGACCGACAGGGGGCTGGTCAGATACGCAGTATTTT
cdr3_aa: CAWRPTGGWSDTQYF
v_call: TRBV30
d_call: TRBD1
clone_size: few
j_call: TRBJ2-3

cdr3_nt: TGTGCCAGCGGACGACTAGCGGCAACCGGGGAGCTGTTTTTT
cdr3_aa: CASGRLAATGELFF
v_call: TRBV12-3/TRBV12-4
d_call: TRBD2
clone_size: -
j_call: TRBJ2-2

cdr3_nt: TGTGCCAGCAGTTTTGTCGCGGGAACTGAAGCTTTCTTT
cdr3_aa: CASSFVAGTEAFF
v_call: TRBV12-3/TRBV12-4
d_call: -
clone_size: few
j_call: TRBJ1-1

cdr3_nt: TGTGCCAGCAGCCCACAGGGGCCCAACGAGCAGTACTTC
cdr3_aa: CASSPQGPNEQYF
v_call: TRBV12-3/TRBV12-4
d_call: TRBD1
clone_size: many
j_call: TRBJ2-7

cdr3_nt: TGCAGCATCCGAGCGGTCCAAGAGACCCAGTACTTC
cdr3_aa: CSIRAVQETQYF
v_call: TRBV29-1
d_call: -
clone_size: -
j_call: TRBJ2-5

cdr3_nt: TGTGCCAGCAGCTCCAATGGACAGGGCTGGTCCTCCTACGAGCAGTACTTC
cdr3_aa: CASSSNGQGWSSYEQYF
v_call: TRBV7-9
d_call: TRBD1
clone_size: few
j_call: TRBJ2-7

cdr3_nt: TGCAGTGCCCTAAATGGACTAGCAGGGGAGACCCAGTACTTC
cdr3_aa: CSALNGLAGETQYF
v_call: TRBV20-1
d_call: TRBD2
clone_size: many
j_call: TRBJ2-5

cdr3_nt: TGCGCCAGCAGCTTGGTTGCAGGCAACTACGAGCAGTACTTC
cdr3_aa: CASSLVAGNYEQYF
v_call: TRBV5-1
d_call: -
clone_size: few
j_call: TRBJ2-7

cdr3_nt: TGCAGTGCTTTGGGACAGGGGGCTAGGGAGACCCAGTACTTC
cdr3_aa: CSALGQGARETQYF
v_call: TRBV20-1
d_call: TRBD1
clone_size: -
j_call: TRBJ2-5

cdr3_nt: TGTGCCAGCGCGGATCTGGGGGTCGAAAATCAGCCCCAGCATTTT
cdr3_aa: CASADLGVENQPQHF
v_call: TRBV6-4
d_call: -
clone_size: few
j_call: TRBJ1-5

cdr3_nt: TGTGCCAGCACCTTCATCAATGAGCAGTTCTTC
cdr3_aa: CASTFINEQFF
v_call: TRBV6-5
d_call: -
clone_size: few
j_call: TRBJ2-1

cdr3_nt: TGTGCCAGCTCACCACAGGCCAGGGAAAGCCAGTACTTC
cdr3_aa: CASSPQARESQYF
v_call: TRBV18
d_call: -
clone_size: -
j_call: TRBJ2-5

cdr3_nt: TGTGCCTCCAATAGGTTCAGGTTCCCATCCTATGGCTACACCTTC
cdr3_aa: CASNRFRFPSYGYTF
v_call: TRBV10-3
d_call: -
clone_size: many
j_call: TRBJ1-2

cdr3_nt: TGCAGCGCTGAGAGAAATCGAGAGACCCAGTACTTC
cdr3_aa: CSAERNRETQYF
v_call: TRBV29-1
d_call: -
clone_size: few
j_call: TRBJ2-5

cdr3_nt: TGTGCCAGCAGAAGACAGGGACGTTCACCCCTCCACTTT
cdr3_aa: CASRRQGRSPLHF
v_call: TRBV6-1
d_call: TRBD1
clone_size: -
j_call: TRBJ1-6

cdr3_nt: TGTGCCAGCAATGATAGCGGGAGCCGCAATGAGCAGTTCTTC
cdr3_aa: CASNDSGSRNEQFF
v_call: TRBV6-1
d_call: TRBD2
clone_size: -
j_call: TRBJ2-1

cdr3_nt: TGTGCCAGCAGCTTCTTAGGGATCACAGATACGCAGTATTTT
cdr3_aa: CASSFLGITDTQYF
v_call: TRBV7-9
d_call: -
clone_size: few
j_call: TRBJ2-3

cdr3_nt: TGCGCCAGCAGCCCCGCGGGGGGTCATACCGAGACCCAGTACTTC
cdr3_aa: CASSPAGGHTETQYF
v_call: TRBV5-1
d_call: TRBD2
clone_size: -
j_call: TRBJ2-5

cdr3_nt: TGTGCCAGCAGCTTGGGCGGGACAGACCGTCGGGACGAGCAGTACTTC
cdr3_aa: CASSLGGTDRRDEQYF
v_call: TRBV5-6
d_call: -
clone_size: few
j_call: TRBJ2-7

cdr3_nt: TGCGCCAGCAGCTTGGACCTAGCGGGACCCTACAATGAGCAGTTCTTC
cdr3_aa: CASSLDLAGPYNEQFF
v_call: TRBV5-1
d_call: TRBD2
clone_size: many
j_call: TRBJ2-1

cdr3_nt: TGCGCCAGCGGACGAACGGACGGAGACAATCAGCCCCAGCATTTT
cdr3_aa: CASGRTDGDNQPQHF
v_call: TRBV5-1
d_call: -
clone_size: many
j_call: TRBJ1-5

cdr3_nt: TGCAGCGTTGGGGTAACCCAAGGGGATCAGCCCCAGCATTTT
cdr3_aa: CSVGVTQGDQPQHF
v_call: TRBV29-1
d_call: -
clone_size: many
j_call: TRBJ1-5

cdr3_nt: TGCAGTGCCGCCCGGGGGGGACTCAATGAGCAGTTCTTC
cdr3_aa: CSAARGGLNEQFF
v_call: TRBV20-1
d_call: TRBD2
clone_size: few
j_call: TRBJ2-1

cdr3_nt: TGTGCCAGCAGCTTAAAAGGTTGGACTAGTTATACCGATACGCAGTATTTT
cdr3_aa: CASSLKGWTSYTDTQYF
v_call: TRBV7-2
d_call: TRBD2
clone_size: few
j_call: TRBJ2-3

cdr3_nt: TGTGCCAGCAGTTTTGTCCAGGGGCTAGCGGGGGTCAATGAGCAGTTCTTC
cdr3_aa: CASSFVQGLAGVNEQFF
v_call: TRBV12-3/TRBV12-4
d_call: TRBD2
clone_size: -
j_call: TRBJ2-1

cdr3_nt: TGTGCCACCAGCAGAGATCTAGCGGGGGGGTATGAGACCCAGTACTTC
cdr3_aa: CATSRDLAGGYETQYF
v_call: TRBV15
d_call: TRBD2
clone_size: few
j_call: TRBJ2-5

cdr3_nt: TGTGCCAGCAGTCCGGCCGACAGGGGTGGTGTGACCCAGTACTTC
cdr3_aa: CASSPADRGGVTQYF
v_call: TRBV12-3/TRBV12-4
d_call: TRBD1
clone_size: -
j_call: TRBJ2-5

cdr3_nt: TGCAGCGCCCAACCCGCAAACACCGGGGAGCTGTTTTTT
cdr3_aa: CSAQPANTGELFF
v_call: TRBV29-1
d_call: -
clone_size: many
j_call: TRBJ2-2

cdr3_nt: TGTGCCAGCAGTTATAGGGGCACGAACACTGAAGCTTTCTTT
cdr3_aa: CASSYRGTNTEAFF
v_call: TRBV6-5
d_call: -
clone_size: few
j_call: TRBJ1-1

cdr3_nt: TGCAGTGCTAGACAGGGCGAAGAGACCCAGTACTTC
cdr3_aa: CSARQGEETQYF
v_call: TRBV20-1
d_call: -
clone_size: many
j_call: TRBJ2-5

cdr3_nt: TGTGCCAGCAGTAATATCGGGGACGTCTCCTACAATGAGCAGTTCTTC
cdr3_aa: CASSNIGDVSYNEQFF
v_call: TRBV6-1
d_call: -
clone_size: few
j_call: TRBJ2-1

cdr3_nt: TGCAGCGTTGAAAAGTGGGACACTGAAGCTTTCTTT
cdr3_aa: CSVEKWDTEAFF
v_call: TRBV29-1
d_call: -
clone_size: -
j_call: TRBJ1-1

cdr3_nt: TGTGCCAGCAGCTTGGATGACAGGGGGCAAGAGACCCAGTACTTC
cdr3_aa: CASSLDDRGQETQYF
v_call: TRBV5-5
d_call: TRBD1
clone_size: -
j_call: TRBJ2-5

cdr3_nt: TGCAGCGTTGACGAGGGTACGCAGTATTTT
cdr3_aa: CSVDEGTQYF
v_call: TRBV29-1
d_call: -
clone_size: -
j_call: TRBJ2-3

cdr3_nt: TGCGCCAGCAGCTTGGATCTCCCAGGGATCAACTCACCCCTCCACTTT
cdr3_aa: CASSLDLPGINSPLHF
v_call: TRBV5-1
d_call: -
clone_size: few
j_call: TRBJ1-6

cdr3_nt: TGTGCCAGCAGTTACCAGGGGGGCGAAAAACTGTTTTTT
cdr3_aa: CASSYQGGEKLFF
v_call: TRBV6-5
d_call: TRBD1
clone_size: few
j_call: TRBJ1-4

cdr3_nt: TGTGCCAGCAGCAAACGTTCGGGCACAGATACGCAGTATTTT
cdr3_aa: CASSKRSGTDTQYF
v_call: TRBV3-1
d_call: -
clone_size: -
j_call: TRBJ2-3

cdr3_nt: TGCAGTGCTAGGCGAAACTCCTACGAGCAGTACTTC
cdr3_aa: CSARRNSYEQYF
v_call: TRBV20-1
d_call: -
clone_size: -
j_call: TRBJ2-7

cdr3_nt: TGTGCCAGCAGCCTCCTAGCGAGCTCCTACAATGAGCAGTTCTTC
cdr3_aa: CASSLLASSYNEQFF
v_call: TRBV5-1
d_call: -
clone_size: many
j_call: TRBJ2-1

cdr3_nt: TGTGCCAGCAGCGACCTTTTGCCATTCGAAGAGCAGTACTTC
cdr3_aa: CASSDLLPFEEQYF
v_call: TRBV12-3/TRBV12-4
d_call: -
clone_size: -
j_call: TRBJ2-7

cdr3_nt: TGTGCCAGCAGAAGACTAGCGGGGGCTGTCCTTGGCACAGATACGCAGTATTTT
cdr3_aa: CASRRLAGAVLGTDTQYF
v_call: TRBV2
d_call: TRBD2
clone_size: few
j_call: TRBJ2-3

cdr3_nt: TGTGCCAGCAGCTTATGGGGACAGGGGAACACTGAAGCTTTCTTT
cdr3_aa: CASSLWGQGNTEAFF
v_call: TRBV7-2
d_call: TRBD1
clone_size: -
j_call: TRBJ1-1

cdr3_nt: TGTGCCAGCAGTTCCCACTCTGGGACCTACGAGCAGTACTTC
cdr3_aa: CASSSHSGTYEQYF
v_call: TRBV6-2/TRBV6-3
d_call: -
clone_size: -
j_call: TRBJ2-7

cdr3_nt: TGCAGGGGTTCGACTCTCGACGAGCAGTACTTC
cdr3_aa: CRGSTLDEQYF
v_call: TRBV20-1
d_call: -
clone_size: -
j_call: TRBJ2-7

cdr3_nt: TGCGCCAGCAGCTTGGGGACAGCCCTCCAAGAGACCCAGTACTTC
cdr3_aa: CASSLGTALQETQYF
v_call: TRBV5-1
d_call: -
clone_size: -
j_call: TRBJ2-5

cdr3_nt: TGTGCCAGCAGTGAACAGGACTTTCGCGAGCAGTACTTC
cdr3_aa: CASSEQDFREQYF
v_call: TRBV6-1
d_call: -
clone_size: few
j_call: TRBJ2-7

cdr3_nt: TGTGCCAGCAGTCGGACTAGCTGGTCTTCCGAGCAGTACTTC
cdr3_aa: CASSRTSWSSEQYF
v_call: TRBV27
d_call: TRBD2
clone_size: -
j_call: TRBJ2-7

cdr3_nt: TGTGCCAGCAGCTCGACCGTCACTGAAGCTTTCTTT
cdr3_aa: CASSSTVTEAFF
v_call: TRBV3-1
d_call: -
clone_size: few
j_call: TRBJ1-1

cdr3_nt: TGTGCCACCAGCAGAGTCCTCGGACAGGGCGATTCACCCCTCCACTTT
cdr3_aa: CATSRVLGQGDSPLHF
v_call: TRBV15
d_call: TRBD1
clone_size: -
j_call: TRBJ1-6

cdr3_nt: TGTGCCAGCACCTTAGGGGTCTCCTCCGCCGAGCAGTACTTC
cdr3_aa: CASTLGVSSAEQYF
v_call: TRBV12-3/TRBV12-4
d_call: -
clone_size: -
j_call: TRBJ2-7

cdr3_nt: TGCGCCAGCACCTCATCGGGAGGGTGGCTCGGGGAGCTGTTTTTT
cdr3_aa: CASTSSGGWLGELFF
v_call: TRBV10-2
d_call: TRBD2
clone_size: -
j_call: TRBJ2-2

cdr3_nt: TGCAGCGCTACGGGACAGGGGAAAACTGAAGCTTTCTTT
cdr3_aa: CSATGQGKTEAFF
v_call: TRBV29-1
d_call: TRBD1
clone_size: few
j_call: TRBJ1-1

cdr3_nt: TGCAGTGCTAGGAGCGGGGGGGAGCAGTACTTC
cdr3_aa: CSARSGGEQYF
v_call: TRBV20-1
d_call: TRBD2
clone_size: -
j_call: TRBJ2-7

cdr3_nt: TGTGCCAGCAGCTCTAGCGGGGTTCGAACAGATACGCAGTATTTT
cdr3_aa: CASSSSGVRTDTQYF
v_call: TRBV7-2
d_call: TRBD2
clone_size: few
j_call: TRBJ2-3

cdr3_nt: TGTGCCAGCTCACCACCGCGGGGGCGGTCCTACGAGCAGTACTTC
cdr3_aa: CASSPPRGRSYEQYF
v_call: TRBV18
d_call: -
clone_size: -
j_call: TRBJ2-7

cdr3_nt: TGTGCCAGCAGCTCGGACAGGGACAAGAGTCCCTACGAGCAGTACTTC
cdr3_aa: CASSSDRDKSPYEQYF
v_call: TRBV7-2
d_call: TRBD1
clone_size: many
j_call: TRBJ2-7

cdr3_nt: TGTGCCAGCACCCGGCTAGTCATCAATGAGCAGTTCTTC
cdr3_aa: CASTRLVINEQFF
v_call: TRBV12-3/TRBV12-4
d_call: -
clone_size: few
j_call: TRBJ2-1